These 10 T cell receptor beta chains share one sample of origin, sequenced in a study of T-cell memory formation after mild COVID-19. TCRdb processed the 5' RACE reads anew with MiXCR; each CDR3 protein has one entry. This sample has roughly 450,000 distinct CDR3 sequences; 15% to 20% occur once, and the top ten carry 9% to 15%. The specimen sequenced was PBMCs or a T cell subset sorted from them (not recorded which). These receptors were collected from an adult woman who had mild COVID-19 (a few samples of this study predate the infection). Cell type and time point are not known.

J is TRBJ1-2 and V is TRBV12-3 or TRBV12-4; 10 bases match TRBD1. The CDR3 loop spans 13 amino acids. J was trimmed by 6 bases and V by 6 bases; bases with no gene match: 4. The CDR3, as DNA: TGTGCCAGCAGCCCCGGGACAGGGGATGGCTACACCTTC. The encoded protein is CASSPGTGDGYTF.

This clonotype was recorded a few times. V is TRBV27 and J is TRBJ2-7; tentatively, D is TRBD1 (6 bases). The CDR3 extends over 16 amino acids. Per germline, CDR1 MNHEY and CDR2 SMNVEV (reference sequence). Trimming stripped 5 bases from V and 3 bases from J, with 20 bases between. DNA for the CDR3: TGTGCCAGCAGTCCTCCGACAGGAGTTCTTGACTACGAGCAGTACTTC. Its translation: CASSPPTGVLDYEQYF.

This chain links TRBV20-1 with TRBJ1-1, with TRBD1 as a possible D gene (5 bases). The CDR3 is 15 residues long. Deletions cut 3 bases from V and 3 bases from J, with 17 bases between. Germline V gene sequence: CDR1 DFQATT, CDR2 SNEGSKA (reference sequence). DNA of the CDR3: TGCAGTGCTAGGGTCCGGGGGGAGGGAGACACTGAAGCTTTCTTT. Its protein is CSARVRGEGDTEAFF.

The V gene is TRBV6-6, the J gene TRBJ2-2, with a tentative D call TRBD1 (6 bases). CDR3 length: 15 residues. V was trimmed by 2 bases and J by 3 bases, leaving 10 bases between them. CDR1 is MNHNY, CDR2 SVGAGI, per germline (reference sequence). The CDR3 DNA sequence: TGTGCCAGCAGTTACGAGGGGGTTGACACCGGGGAGCTGTTTTTT. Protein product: CASSYEGVDTGELFF.

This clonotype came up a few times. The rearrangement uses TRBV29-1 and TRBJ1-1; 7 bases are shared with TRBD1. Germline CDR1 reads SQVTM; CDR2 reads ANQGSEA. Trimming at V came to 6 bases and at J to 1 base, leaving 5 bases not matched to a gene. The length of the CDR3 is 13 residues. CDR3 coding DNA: TGCAGCGTACAGGGGCACGGGAACACTGAAGCTTTCTTT. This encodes CSVQGHGNTEAFF. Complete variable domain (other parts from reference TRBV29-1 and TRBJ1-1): SAVISQKPSRDICQRGTSLTIQCQVDSQVTMMFWYRQQPGQSLTLIATANQGSEATYESGFVIDKFPISRPNLTFSTLTVSNMSPEDSSIYLCSVQGHGNTEAFFGQGTRLTVV.

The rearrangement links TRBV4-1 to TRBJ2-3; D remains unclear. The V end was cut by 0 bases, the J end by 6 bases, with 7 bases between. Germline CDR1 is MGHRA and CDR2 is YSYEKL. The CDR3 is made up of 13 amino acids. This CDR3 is CASSQEGWDTQYF. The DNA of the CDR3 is TGCGCCAGCAGCCAAGAAGGCTGGGATACGCAGTATTTT.

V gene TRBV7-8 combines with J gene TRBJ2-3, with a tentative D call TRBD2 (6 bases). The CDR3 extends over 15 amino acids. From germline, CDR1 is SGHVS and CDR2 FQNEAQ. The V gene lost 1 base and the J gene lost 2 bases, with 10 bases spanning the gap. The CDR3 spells CASSLGWRDTDTQYF. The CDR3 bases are TGTGCCAGCAGCTTAGGTTGGCGGGACACAGATACGCAGTATTTT. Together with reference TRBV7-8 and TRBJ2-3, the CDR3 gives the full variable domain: GAGVSQSPRYKVAKRGQDVALRCDPISGHVSLFWYQQALGQGPEFLTYFQNEAQLDKSGLPSDRFFAERPEGSVSTLKIQRTQQEDSAVYLCASSLGWRDTDTQYFGPGTRLTVL.

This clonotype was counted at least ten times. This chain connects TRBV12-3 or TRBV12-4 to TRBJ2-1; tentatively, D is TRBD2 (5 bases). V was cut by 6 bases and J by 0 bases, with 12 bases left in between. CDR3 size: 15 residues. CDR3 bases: TGTGCCAGCAGCAAGGACTCGAGCTCCTACAATGAGCAGTTCTTC. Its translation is CASSKDSSSYNEQFF.

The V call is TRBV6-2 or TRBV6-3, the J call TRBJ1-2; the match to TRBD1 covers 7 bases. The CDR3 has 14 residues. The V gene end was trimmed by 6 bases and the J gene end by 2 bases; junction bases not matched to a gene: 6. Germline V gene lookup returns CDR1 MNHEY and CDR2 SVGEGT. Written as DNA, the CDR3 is TGTGCCAGCAGGGAGACAGGGTTGAACTATGGCTACACCTTC. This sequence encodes CASRETGLNYGYTF.

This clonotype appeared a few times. This chain's CDR3 is CASSRQKYSNQPQHF. DNA for the CDR3: TGTGCCAGCAGTCGACAGAAATATAGCAATCAGCCCCAGCATTTT. The chain employs TRBV12-3 or TRBV12-4 and TRBJ1-5, with D tentatively TRBD1 (5 bases). Trimming removed 5 bases at V and 0 bases at J, with 11 bases between. The CDR3 runs 15 residues.